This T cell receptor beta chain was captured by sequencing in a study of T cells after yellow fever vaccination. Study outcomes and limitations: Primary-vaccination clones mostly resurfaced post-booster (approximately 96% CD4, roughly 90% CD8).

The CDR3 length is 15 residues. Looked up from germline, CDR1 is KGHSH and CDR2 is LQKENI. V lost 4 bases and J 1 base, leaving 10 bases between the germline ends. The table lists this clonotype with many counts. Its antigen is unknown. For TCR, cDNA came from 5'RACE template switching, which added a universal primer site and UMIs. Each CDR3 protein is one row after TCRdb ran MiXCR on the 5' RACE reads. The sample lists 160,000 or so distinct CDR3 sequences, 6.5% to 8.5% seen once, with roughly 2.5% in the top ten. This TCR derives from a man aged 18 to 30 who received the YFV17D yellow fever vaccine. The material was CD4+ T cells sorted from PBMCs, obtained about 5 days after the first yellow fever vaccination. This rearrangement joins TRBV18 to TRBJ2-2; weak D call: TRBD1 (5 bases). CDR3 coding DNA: TGTGCCAGCTCACTTGCCGGACAGAACACCGGGGAGCTGTTTTTT. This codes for CASSLAGQNTGELFF.